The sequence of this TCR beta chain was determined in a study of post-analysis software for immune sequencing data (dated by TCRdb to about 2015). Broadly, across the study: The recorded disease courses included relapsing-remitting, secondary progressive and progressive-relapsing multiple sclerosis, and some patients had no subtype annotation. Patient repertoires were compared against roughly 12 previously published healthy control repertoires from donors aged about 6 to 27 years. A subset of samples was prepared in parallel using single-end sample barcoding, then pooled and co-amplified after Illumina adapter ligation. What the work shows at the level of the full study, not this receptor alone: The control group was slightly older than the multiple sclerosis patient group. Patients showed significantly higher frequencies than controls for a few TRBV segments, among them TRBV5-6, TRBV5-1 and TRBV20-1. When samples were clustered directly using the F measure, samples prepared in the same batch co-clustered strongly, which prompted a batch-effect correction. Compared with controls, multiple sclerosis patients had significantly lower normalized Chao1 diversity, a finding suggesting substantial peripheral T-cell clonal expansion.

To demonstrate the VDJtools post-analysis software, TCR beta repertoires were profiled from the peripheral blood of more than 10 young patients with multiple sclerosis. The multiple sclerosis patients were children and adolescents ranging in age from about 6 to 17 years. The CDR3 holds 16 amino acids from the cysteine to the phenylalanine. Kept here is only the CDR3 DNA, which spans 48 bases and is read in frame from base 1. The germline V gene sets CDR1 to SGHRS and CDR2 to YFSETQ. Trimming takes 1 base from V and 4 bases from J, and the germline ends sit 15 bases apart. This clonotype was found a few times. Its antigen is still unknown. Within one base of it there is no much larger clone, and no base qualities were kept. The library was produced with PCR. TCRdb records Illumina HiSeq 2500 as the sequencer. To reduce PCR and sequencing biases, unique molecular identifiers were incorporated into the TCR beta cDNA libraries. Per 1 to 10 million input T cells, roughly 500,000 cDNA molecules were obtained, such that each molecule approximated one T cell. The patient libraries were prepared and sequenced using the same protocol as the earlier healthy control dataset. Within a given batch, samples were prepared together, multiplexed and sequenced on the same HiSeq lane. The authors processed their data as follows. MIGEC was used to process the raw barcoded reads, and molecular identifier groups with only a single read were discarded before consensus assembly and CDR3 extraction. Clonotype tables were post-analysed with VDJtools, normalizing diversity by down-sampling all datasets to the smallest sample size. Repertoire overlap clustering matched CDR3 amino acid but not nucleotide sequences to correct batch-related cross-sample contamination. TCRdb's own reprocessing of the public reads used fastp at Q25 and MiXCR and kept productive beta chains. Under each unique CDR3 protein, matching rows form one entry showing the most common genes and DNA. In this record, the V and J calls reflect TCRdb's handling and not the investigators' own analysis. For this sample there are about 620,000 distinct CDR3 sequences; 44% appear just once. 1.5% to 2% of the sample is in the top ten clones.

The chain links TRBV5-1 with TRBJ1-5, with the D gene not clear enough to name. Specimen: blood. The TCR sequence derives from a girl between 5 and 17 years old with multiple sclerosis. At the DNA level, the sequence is TGCGCCAGCAGCTTGAATGGTAGGGCAGAGAATCAGCCCCAGCATTTT. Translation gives CASSLNGRAENQPQHF.